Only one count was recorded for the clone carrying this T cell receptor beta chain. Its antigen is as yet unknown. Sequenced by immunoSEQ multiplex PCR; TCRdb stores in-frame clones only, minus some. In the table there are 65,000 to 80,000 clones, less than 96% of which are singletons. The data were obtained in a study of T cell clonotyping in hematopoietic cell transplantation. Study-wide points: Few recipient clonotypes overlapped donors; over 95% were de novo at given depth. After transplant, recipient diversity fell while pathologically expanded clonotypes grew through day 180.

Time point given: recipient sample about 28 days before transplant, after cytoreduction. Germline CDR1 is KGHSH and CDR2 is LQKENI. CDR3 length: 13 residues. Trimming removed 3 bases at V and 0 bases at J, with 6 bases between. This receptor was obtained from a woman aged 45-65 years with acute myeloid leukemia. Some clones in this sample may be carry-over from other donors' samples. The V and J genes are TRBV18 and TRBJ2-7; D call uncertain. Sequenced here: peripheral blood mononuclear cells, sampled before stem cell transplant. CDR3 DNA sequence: TGTGCCAGCTCACCGACCAGCTCCTACGAGCAGTACTTC. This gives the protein CASSPTSSYEQYF. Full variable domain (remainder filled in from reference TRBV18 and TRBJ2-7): NAGVMQNPRHLVRRRGQEARLRCSPMKGHSHVYWYRQLPEEGLKFMVYLQKENIIDESGMPKERFSAEFPKEGPSILRIQQVVRGDSAAYFCASSPTSSYEQYFGPGTRLTVT.